These 16 T cell receptor beta chains originate from one sample sequenced in a study of blood T cell repertoires in COVID-19. The assay was immunoSEQ multiplex PCR, and TCRdb's table has in-frame clones only and misses some. Among just under 150,000 clones listed, approximately 89% were seen once. The specimen sequenced was peripheral blood. The receptors shown here come from a human donor in a cohort sampled during active COVID-19.

The chain joins TRBV4-2 to TRBJ1-5, with 11 bases lining up with TRBD1. The CDR3 has 17 residues. Trimming removed 3 bases from V and 6 bases from J; junction bases left unmatched: 10. CDR1 is LGHNA, CDR2 YNFKEQ, per germline. In DNA, the CDR3 is TGTGCCAGCAGCCAGGAGCCCGAGGGGACAGGGGGTCAGCCCCAGCATTTT. It is translated as CASSQEPEGTGGQPQHF.

The CDR3 spells CASSRYTTLGTGNEKLFF. CDR3 coding DNA: TGTGCCAGCTCACGATACACTACTCTTGGGACAGGGAATGAAAAACTGTTTTTT. This rearrangement joins TRBV18 to TRBJ1-4; 9 positions match TRBD1. Trimming took 4 bases from V and 5 from J; bases not matched to a gene: 14. This CDR3 is 18 amino acids long. Germline CDR1 KGHSH, CDR2 LQKENI.

The chain has TRBV29-1 and TRBJ2-3; D unclear. V was pared by 0 bases and J by 0 bases, with 7 bases between. The V gene's germline CDR1 is SQVTM and CDR2 ANQGSEA. The CDR3 has 14 residues. The CDR3 spells CSVEDRGSTDTQYF. CDR3 DNA sequence: TGCAGCGTTGAAGATCGAGGAAGCACAGATACGCAGTATTTT.

CDR3 sequence reads: CASSLGRVMIETQYF. Written as DNA, the CDR3 is TGTGCCAGCAGCTTAGGCAGGGTCATGATAGAGACCCAGTACTTC. The chain employs TRBV7-9 and TRBJ2-5; a weak D match, TRBD1 (5 bases). This CDR3 region has 15 residues. Germline CDR1 and CDR2: SEHNR and FQNEAQ (reference sequence). Trimming left V 1 base short and J 4 bases short, with 13 bases between.

The V and J genes are TRBV6-6 and TRBJ1-1; 8 bases are shared with TRBD1. In germline, CDR1 is MNHNY, CDR2 SVGAGI (reference sequence). This CDR3 spans 16 amino acids. Trimming at V came to 2 bases and at J to 3 bases, leaving 8 bases not matched to a gene. The CDR3 spells CASSYPTGVGYTEAFF. In nucleotides, the CDR3 is TGTGCCAGCAGTTACCCGACAGGGGTAGGGTACACTGAAGCTTTCTTT.

The rearrangement uses TRBV6-6 and TRBJ1-6; 8 nucleotides agree with TRBD1. The CDR3 is 13 amino acids. Germline CDR1 is MNHNY and CDR2 is SVGAGI (reference sequence). V was pared by 6 bases and J by 8 bases, with 3 bases of the junction left unmatched. In nucleotides, the CDR3 is TGTGCCAGCAGGGGACAGGTCGATTCACCCCTCCACTTT. Translation: CASRGQVDSPLHF.

This clone was seen once. The chain employs TRBV5-1 and TRBJ2-3, with 7 bases fitting TRBD1. The CDR3 length is 14 residues. The V segment lost 3 bases and the J segment 4 bases; nucleotides outside the gene matches: 5. Germline V gives CDR1 SGHRS, CDR2 YFSETQ. DNA of the CDR3: TGCGCCAGCAGCTCACAGGGGAGCGCAGATACGCAGTATTTT. This sequence encodes CASSSQGSADTQYF.

This rearrangement joins TRBV10-2 to TRBJ1-5, with D tentatively TRBD1 (6 bases). The V end was cut by 3 bases, the J end by 0 bases, with 6 bases between. The length of the CDR3 is 14 residues. Germline lookup yields CDR1 WSHSY and CDR2 SAAADI. DNA for the CDR3: TGCGCCAGCAGTGAAGGGGGTAGCAATCAGCCCCAGCATTTT. Translated, it gives CASSEGGSNQPQHF.

The gene calls are TRBV9 and TRBJ2-1; D call uncertain. The ends were cut back, 2 bases at V and 6 bases at J, with 9 bases in the middle. The CDR3 contains 13 residues. The germline gives CDR1 SGDLS, CDR2 YYNGEE. CDR3: CASSVLPRNEQFF. DNA of the CDR3: TGTGCCAGCAGCGTCCTACCACGCAATGAGCAGTTCTTC.

The gene calls are TRBV6-1 and TRBJ2-7; 10 positions match TRBD2. Germline V gives CDR1 MNHNS, CDR2 SASEGT. The CDR3 spans 14 residues. Unmatched junction bases numbered 4, after V lost 2 bases and J lost 6 bases. The CDR3 DNA is TGTGCCAGCAGTGAATCCGGGACTAGCGCCGAGCAGTACTTC. It translates to CASSESGTSAEQYF.

The chain uses TRBV27 and TRBJ2-1, with TRBD2 identical over 10 bases. V lost 3 bases and J lost 7; bases outside the gene matches: 6. Germline loops: CDR1 MNHEY, CDR2 SMNVEV (reference sequence). This CDR3 comprises 15 residues. CDR3 in DNA: TGTGCCAGCAGTTTTTTTAGCGGGGGGATGAATGAGCAGTTCTTC. Amino acids: CASSFFSGGMNEQFF.

The rearrangement joins TRBV14 to TRBJ2-7; D might be TRBD1 (6 bases). The V gene's germline CDR1 is SGHDN and CDR2 FVKESK. V was clipped by 5 bases and J by 3 bases, with 14 bases between them. This CDR3 has 14 residues. This CDR3 reads CASSDMDRHYEQYF. The CDR3 region has the DNA TGTGCCAGCAGCGATATGGACAGACACTACGAGCAGTACTTC.

V gene TRBV7-2 combines with J gene TRBJ2-3; the match to TRBD2 covers 7 bases. V lost 2 bases to trimming and J lost 6 bases; unmatched junction nucleotides: 8. The CDR3 is 15 residues long. The germline V gene encodes CDR1 SGHTA and CDR2 FQGNSA. The CDR3 protein is CASSLFGLGGDTQYF. The DNA for the CDR3 is TGTGCCAGCAGCTTATTCGGACTAGGAGGGGATACGCAGTATTTT.

The V and J genes are TRBV2 and TRBJ1-1; no reliable D call. The V and J ends lost 7 bases and 4 bases respectively, with 19 bases between them. Germline CDR1 reads SNHLY; CDR2 reads FYNNEI. The CDR3 contains 15 residues. The CDR3 reads CASILVEGWSTEAFF. The DNA of the CDR3 is TGTGCCAGCATCCTCGTAGAGGGCTGGAGCACTGAAGCTTTCTTT.

The rearrangement links TRBV5-1 to TRBJ2-7; 7 bases are shared with TRBD1. Looked up from germline, CDR1 is SGHRS and CDR2 is YFSETQ. The CDR3 spans 15 residues. V lost 2 bases to trimming and J lost 1 base; unmatched junction nucleotides: 6. The CDR3 region is CASSFAGGRSYEQYF. The CDR3, as DNA: TGCGCCAGCAGCTTTGCAGGGGGAAGATCCTACGAGCAGTACTTC.

The chain is built from TRBV29-1 and TRBJ1-2; possibly TRBD1 for D (5 bases). The V and J ends lost 4 bases and 4 bases respectively, with 7 bases between them. The CDR3 runs to 11 residues. From germline, CDR1 is SQVTM and CDR2 ANQGSEA. CDR3 sequence (DNA): TGCAGCGTTGTGGGGGGCTATGGCTACACCTTC. The encoded protein is CSVVGGYGYTF.